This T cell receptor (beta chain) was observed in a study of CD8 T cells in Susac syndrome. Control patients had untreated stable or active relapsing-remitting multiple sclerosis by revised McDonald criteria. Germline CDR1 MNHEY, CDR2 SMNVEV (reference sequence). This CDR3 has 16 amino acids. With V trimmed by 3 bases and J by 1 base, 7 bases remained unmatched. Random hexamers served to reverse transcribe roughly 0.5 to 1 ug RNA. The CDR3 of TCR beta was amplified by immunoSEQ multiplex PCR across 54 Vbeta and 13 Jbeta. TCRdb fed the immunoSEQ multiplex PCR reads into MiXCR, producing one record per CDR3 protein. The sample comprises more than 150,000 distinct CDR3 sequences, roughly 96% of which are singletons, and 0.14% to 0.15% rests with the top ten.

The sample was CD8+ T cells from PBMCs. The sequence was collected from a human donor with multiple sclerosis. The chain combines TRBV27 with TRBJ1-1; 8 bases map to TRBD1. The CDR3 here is CASSLGQGAWNTEAFF. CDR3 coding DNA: TGTGCCAGCAGTTTGGGTCAGGGGGCGTGGAACACTGAAGCTTTCTTT.